This TCR beta chain was sequenced in a study of somatic mutations in cytotoxic T cells in rheumatoid arthritis. Across the study: The researchers flow-sorted some T-cell populations stained with V beta antibodies and got nearly 100% purity, and these included V beta1+ cells sequenced for TCRB.

A word on this clone: Its antigen is unknown.

Data came from immunoSEQ multiplex PCR; TCRdb stores just in-frame clones and leaves some out. The sample has more than 10,000 clones; about 70% are singletons. CDR1 is SEHNR, CDR2 FQNEAQ, per germline (reference sequence). This CDR3 comprises 16 residues. Trimming left V 10 bases short and J 2 bases short, with 22 bases between. Positive selection using magnetic beads isolated the CD4+ and CD8+ cells (purity was checked by flow cytometry). The study's findings and limits: In rheumatoid arthritis patients, unlike healthy controls, CD8+ clonality rose with age. Per patient, the largest CD8+ clone was found to exceed 20% of CD8+ cells in 8 of 65 cases.

The specimen sequenced was CD8+ T cells sorted from blood. The genes are TRBV7-9 and TRBJ2-3, with D tentatively TRBD1 or TRBD2 (5 bases each). This receptor was identified in a man aged 55 to 69 in good health. In DNA form, the CDR3 reads TGTGCCACCTTCGGGACCGTCGATCCTAACACAGATACGCAGTATTTT. Its translation: CATFGTVDPNTDTQYF. The entire variable domain, with the rest obtained from reference TRBV7-9 and TRBJ2-3, is as follows: DTGVSQNPRHKITKRGQNVTFRCDPISEHNRLYWYRQTLGQGPEFLTYFQNEAQLEKSRLLSDRFSAERPKGSFSTLEIQRTEQGDSAMYLCATFGTVDPNTDTQYFGPGTRLTVL.